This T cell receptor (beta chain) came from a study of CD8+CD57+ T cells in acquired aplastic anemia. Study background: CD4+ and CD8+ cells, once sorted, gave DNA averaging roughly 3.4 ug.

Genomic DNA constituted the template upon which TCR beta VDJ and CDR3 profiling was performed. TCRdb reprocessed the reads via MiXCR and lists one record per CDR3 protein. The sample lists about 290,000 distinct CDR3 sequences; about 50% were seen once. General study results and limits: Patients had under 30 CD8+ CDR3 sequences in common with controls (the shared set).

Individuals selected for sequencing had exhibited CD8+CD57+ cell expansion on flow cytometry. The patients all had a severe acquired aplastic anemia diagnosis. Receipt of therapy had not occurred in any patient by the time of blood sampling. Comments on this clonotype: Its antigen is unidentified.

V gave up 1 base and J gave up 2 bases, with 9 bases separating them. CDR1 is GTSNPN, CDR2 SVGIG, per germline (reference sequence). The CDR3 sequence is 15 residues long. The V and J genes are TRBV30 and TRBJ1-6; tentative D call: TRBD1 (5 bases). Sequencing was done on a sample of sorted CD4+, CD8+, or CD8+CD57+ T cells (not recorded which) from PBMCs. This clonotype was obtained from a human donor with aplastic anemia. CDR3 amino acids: CAWSGGKAYNSPLHF. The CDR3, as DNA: TGTGCCTGGAGTGGGGGGAAGGCCTATAATTCACCCCTCCACTTT.